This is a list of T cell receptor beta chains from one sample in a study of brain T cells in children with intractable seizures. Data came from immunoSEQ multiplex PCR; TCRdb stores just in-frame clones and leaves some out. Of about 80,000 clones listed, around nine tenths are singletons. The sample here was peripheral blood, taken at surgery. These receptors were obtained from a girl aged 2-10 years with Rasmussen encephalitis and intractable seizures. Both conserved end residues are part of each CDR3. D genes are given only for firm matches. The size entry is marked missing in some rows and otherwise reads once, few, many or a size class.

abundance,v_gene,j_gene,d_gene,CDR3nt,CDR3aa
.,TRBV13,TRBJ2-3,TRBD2,TGTGCCAGCAGCGTCGGACTAGCGGGAGCCGCAGATACGCAGTATTTT,CASSVGLAGAADTQYF
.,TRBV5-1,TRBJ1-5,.,TGCGCCAGCAGCTTGGATGGTAATAGCAATCAGCCCCAGCATTTT,CASSLDGNSNQPQHF
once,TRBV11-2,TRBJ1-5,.,TGTGCCAGCAGCTTGGGCGGAAGCAATCAGCCCCAGCATTTT,CASSLGGSNQPQHF
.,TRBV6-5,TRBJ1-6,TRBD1,TGTGCCTCATGGACAGGGGACGTCTCACCCCTCCACTTT,CASWTGDVSPLHF
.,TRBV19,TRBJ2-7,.,TGTGCCAGTAGTATACCGGGACCTTACGAGCAGTACTTC,CASSIPGPYEQYF
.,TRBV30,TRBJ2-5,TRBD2,TGTGCCTGGAACGGGGAGCGGGGGCCCCAAGGAGCCCAGTACTTC,CAWNGERGPQGAQYF
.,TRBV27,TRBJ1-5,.,TGTGCCAGCGCGCATGACAGCCGCAATCAGCCCCAGCATTTT,CASAHDSRNQPQHF
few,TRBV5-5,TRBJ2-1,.,TGTGCCAGCAGCTTTCGCTTCCCGGGCGGAGATGAGCAGTTCTTC,CASSFRFPGGDEQFF
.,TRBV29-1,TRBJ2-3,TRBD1,TGCAGCGCCCTCGGGACAGCTAGCACAGATACGCAGTATTTT,CSALGTASTDTQYF
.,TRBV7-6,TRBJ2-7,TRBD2,TGTGCCAGCAGCCCCCCGGCGGGAGTCAATCCCGAGCAGTACTTC,CASSPPAGVNPEQYF
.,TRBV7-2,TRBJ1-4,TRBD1,TGTGCCAGCAGCCTACGGACAGGGGCAACTAATGAAAAACTGTTTTTT,CASSLRTGATNEKLFF
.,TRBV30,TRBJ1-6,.,TGTGCCTGGAGTGTACAGAGGGCAGGGTGGGATTCACCCCTCCACTTT,CAWSVQRAGWDSPLHF
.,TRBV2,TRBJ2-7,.,TGTGCCAGCAGTGCCAGGGTACTACGAGAGCAGTACTTC,CASSARVLREQYF
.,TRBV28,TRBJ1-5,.,TGTGCCAGCAGGCAAATCTTTTTCAGGGGCAACGATCAGCCCCAGCATTTT,CASRQIFFRGNDQPQHF
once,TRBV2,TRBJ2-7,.,TGTGCCAGCAGTGACGAACTAGGCCAGACCTACGAGCAGTACTTC,CASSDELGQTYEQYF
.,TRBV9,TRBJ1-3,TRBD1,TGTGCCAGCAGCGTATCCGACAGGGGGCAAAACACCATATATTTT,CASSVSDRGQNTIYF
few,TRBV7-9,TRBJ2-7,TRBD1,TGTGCCAGCAGTCGTCATCGAGCACGGGACAGTACCTACGAGCAGTACTTC,CASSRHRARDSTYEQYF
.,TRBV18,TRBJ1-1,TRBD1,TGTGCCAGCTCACCAGACAGGGGGAACACTGAAGCTTTCTTT,CASSPDRGNTEAFF
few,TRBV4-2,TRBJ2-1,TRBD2,TGTGCCAGCAGCCACGGACTAGCGGGGGGACTCGTTTACAATGAGCAGTTCTTC,CASSHGLAGGLVYNEQFF
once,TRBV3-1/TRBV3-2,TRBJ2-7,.,TGTGCCAGCAGCCAAGTGGGGGGCGAGCAGTACTTC,CASSQVGGEQYF
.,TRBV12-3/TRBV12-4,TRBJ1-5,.,TGTGCCAGCAACAGCCAGATTAATCAGCCCCAGCATTTT,CASNSQINQPQHF
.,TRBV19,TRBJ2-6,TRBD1,TGTGCCAGTATCATTAATTCCCGGGACAGGGGATTCTCTGGGGCCAACGTCCTGACTTTC,CASIINSRDRGFSGANVLTF
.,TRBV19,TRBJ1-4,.,TGTGCCAGTACGCCGACAGGTCATGGCCCCGAAACTCTTAATGAAAAACTGTTTTTT,CASTPTGHGPETLNEKLFF
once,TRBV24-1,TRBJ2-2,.,TGTGCCACCAGTGAGTCAGGGGGGGTGAACACCGGGGAGCTGTTTTTT,CATSESGGVNTGELFF
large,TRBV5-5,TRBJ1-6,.,TGTGCCAGCAGCTTGTTCTCGGGGGCTGGGTCACCCCTCCACTTT,CASSLFSGAGSPLHF
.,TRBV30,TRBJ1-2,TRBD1,TGTGCCTGGTATCGGACAGGGGATGGCTACACCTTC,CAWYRTGDGYTF
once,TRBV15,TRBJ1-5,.,TGTGCCACTGCGGGGAGTAGCAATCAGCCCCAGCATTTT,CATAGSSNQPQHF
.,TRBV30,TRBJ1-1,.,TGTGCCTGGAGGATACAGGAGCTGAACACTGAAGCTTTCTTT,CAWRIQELNTEAFF
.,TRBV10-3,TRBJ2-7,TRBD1,TGTGCCATCAGTCAGGGGGACGAGCAGTACTTC,CAISQGDEQYF
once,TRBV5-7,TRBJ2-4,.,TGTGCCAGCAGCTTGTGCAGGGCCAAAAACATTCAGTACTTC,CASSLCRAKNIQYF
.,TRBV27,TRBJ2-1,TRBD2,TGTGCCAGCAGTCCCAGGGGAGCGGGGGGTTACAATGAGCAGTTCTTC,CASSPRGAGGYNEQFF
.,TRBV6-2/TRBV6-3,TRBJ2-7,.,TGTGCCAGCAGCAACAAAGCCTACGAGCAGTACTTC,CASSNKAYEQYF
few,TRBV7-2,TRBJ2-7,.,TGTGCCAGCAGCCGACACGACTACGAGCAGTACTTC,CASSRHDYEQYF
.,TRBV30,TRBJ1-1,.,TGTGCCTGGGGGACCTCGGACACTGAAGCTTTCTTT,CAWGTSDTEAFF
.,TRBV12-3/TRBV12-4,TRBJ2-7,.,TGTGCCAGCAGTCTGCGACTGATCTACGAGCAGTACTTC,CASSLRLIYEQYF
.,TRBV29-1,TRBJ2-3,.,TGCAGCGCAACGCAGGCAGGGGAAGATACGCAGTATTTT,CSATQAGEDTQYF
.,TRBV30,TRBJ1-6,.,TGTGCCTGGAGTGTGAGCAGGTCGGATTCACCCCTCCACTTT,CAWSVSRSDSPLHF
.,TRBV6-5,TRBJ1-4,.,TGTGCCAGCAGGGGGACGGGGAACGAAAAACTGTTTTTT,CASRGTGNEKLFF
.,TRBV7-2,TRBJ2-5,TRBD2,TGTGCCAGCAGACAATGGACTAGCGGGGCCGGAGAGACCCAGTACTTC,CASRQWTSGAGETQYF
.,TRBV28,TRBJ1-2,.,TGTGCCAGCAGCCCCCAGGGGCGATCCTCGTATGGCTACACCTTC,CASSPQGRSSYGYTF
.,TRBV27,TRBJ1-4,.,TGTGCCAGCAGTTTATTTTCCAGGGCTGAAAAACTGTTTTTT,CASSLFSRAEKLFF
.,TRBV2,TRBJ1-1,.,TGTGCCACCGGAGGGGCGACGGCCGCTGAAGCTTTCTTT,CATGGATAAEAFF
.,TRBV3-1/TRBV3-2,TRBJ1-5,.,TGTGCCAGCAGCCAGTGGTTAAATCAGCCCCAGCATTTT,CASSQWLNQPQHF
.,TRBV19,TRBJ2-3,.,TGTGCCAGTAGTGCCAGGGGCACCCCGTACTATGGTGGAGATACGCAGTATTTT,CASSARGTPYYGGDTQYF
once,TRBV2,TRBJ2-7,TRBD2,TGTGCCAGCGTACGAGCGGGAGGTTTCAGCGAGCAGTACTTC,CASVRAGGFSEQYF
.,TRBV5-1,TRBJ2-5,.,TGCGCCAGCAGCTTTGGAGGGGAGACCCAGTACTTC,CASSFGGETQYF
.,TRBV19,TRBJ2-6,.,TGTGCCAGTAGTCCTGTACACTCTGGGGCCAACGTCCTGACTTTC,CASSPVHSGANVLTF
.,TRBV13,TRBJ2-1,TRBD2,TGTGCCAGCACCCGAGGGGAGGGGTGGAATGAGCAGTTCTTC,CASTRGEGWNEQFF
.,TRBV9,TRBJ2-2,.,TGTGCCAGCAGCGCAGGGGTACAGAACACCGGGGAGCTGTTTTTT,CASSAGVQNTGELFF
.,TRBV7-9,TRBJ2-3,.,TGTGCCAGCAGCCCAGCCGTTCGGACTTCCACAGATACGCAGTATTTT,CASSPAVRTSTDTQYF
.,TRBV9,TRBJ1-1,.,TGTGCCAGCAGCTCCCTCGATGACACTGAAGCTTTCTTT,CASSSLDDTEAFF
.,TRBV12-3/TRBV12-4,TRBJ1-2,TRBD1,TGTGCCAGCAGTGCCCGACAGGGAGACGGCTACACCTTC,CASSARQGDGYTF